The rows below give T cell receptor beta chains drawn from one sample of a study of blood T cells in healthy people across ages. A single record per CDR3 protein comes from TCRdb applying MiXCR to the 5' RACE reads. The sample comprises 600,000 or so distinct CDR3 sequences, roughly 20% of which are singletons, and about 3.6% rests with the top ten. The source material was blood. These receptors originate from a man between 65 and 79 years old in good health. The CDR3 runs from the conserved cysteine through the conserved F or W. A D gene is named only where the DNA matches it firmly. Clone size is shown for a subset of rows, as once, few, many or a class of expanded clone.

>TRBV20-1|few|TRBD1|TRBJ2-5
TGCAGTGCTCCCGGACAGGGGGTGGAGACCCAGTACTTC
CSAPGQGVETQYF
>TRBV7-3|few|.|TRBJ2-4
TGTGCCAGCAGCTGGCGGGATCGGGAAAAAAACATTCAGTACTTC
CASSWRDREKNIQYF
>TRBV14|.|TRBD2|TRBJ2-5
TGTGCCAGCAGCCAAGTGAGCGGGAGGGCCTTTAGGACCCAGTACTTC
CASSQVSGRAFRTQYF
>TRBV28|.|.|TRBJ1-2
TGTGCCAGCAGTTTCTCAGGGTTGAATGGCTACACCTTC
CASSFSGLNGYTF
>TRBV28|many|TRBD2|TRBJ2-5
TGTGCCAGCAGAGGACTAGCGGCGAGACAAGAGACCCAGTACTTC
CASRGLAARQETQYF
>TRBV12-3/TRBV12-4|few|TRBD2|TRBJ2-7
TGTGCCAGCAGTTTGACCTGGACTAGCGGAGAGTACGAGCAGTACTTC
CASSLTWTSGEYEQYF
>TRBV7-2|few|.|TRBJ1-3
TGTGCCAGCAGCCCACGAAGTGGTGGAAACACCATATATTTT
CASSPRSGGNTIYF
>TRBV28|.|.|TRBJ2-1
TGTGCCAGCACCACGGGGATCCATGAGCAGTTCTTC
CASTTGIHEQFF
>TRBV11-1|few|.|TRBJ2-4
TGTGCCAGCAGCAAAAGAGAAAACATTCAGTACTTC
CASSKRENIQYF
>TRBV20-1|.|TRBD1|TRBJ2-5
TGCAGTGCTAGCCCCGGACAGGGGACGTCCTACGAGCAGCACTTC
CSASPGQGTSYEQHF
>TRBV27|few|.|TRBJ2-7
TGTGCCAGCAGTTCGGGCGGGCTTTCCTACGAGCAGTACTTC
CASSSGGLSYEQYF
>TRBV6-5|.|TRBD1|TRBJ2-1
TGTGCCAGCAGAAAAGCCGGGACAGGGGATGAGCAGTTCTTC
CASRKAGTGDEQFF
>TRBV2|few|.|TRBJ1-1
TGTGCCAGCAGGGAAGAGATGAACACTGAAGCTTTCTTT
CASREEMNTEAFF
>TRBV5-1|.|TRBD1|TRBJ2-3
TGCGCCAGCAGCTTGCCCCGGGACAGGGGGACAGATACGCAGTATTTT
CASSLPRDRGTDTQYF
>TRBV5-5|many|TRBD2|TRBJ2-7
TGTGCCAGCAGCCTCCAAGCGGGAGTAGGGTACGAGCAGTACTTC
CASSLQAGVGYEQYF
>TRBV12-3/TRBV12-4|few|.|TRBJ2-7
TGCGCCAGCAGCCCCCTGTGGGGGTACGAGCAGTACTTC
CASSPLWGYEQYF
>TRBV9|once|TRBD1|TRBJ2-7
TGTGCCAGCAGCGCCGGGACAGAAAACTACGAGCAGTACTTC
CASSAGTENYEQYF
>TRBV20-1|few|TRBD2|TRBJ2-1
TGCAGTGCTAGGACCCCTCAGAAGCGGGAGTTTTATTACAATGAGCAGTTCTTC
CSARTPQKREFYYNEQFF
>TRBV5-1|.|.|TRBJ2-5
TGCGCCAGCAGCTTCCCAAGTCAACAAGAGACCCGGTACTTC
CASSFPSQQETRYF
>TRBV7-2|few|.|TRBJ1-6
TGTGCCAGCAGCTTACCTGGCAATTCACCCCTCCACTTT
CASSLPGNSPLHF
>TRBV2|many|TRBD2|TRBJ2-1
TGTGCCAGCAGTTCCCGACTAGCGGGAGACCACAATGAGCAGTTCTTC
CASSSRLAGDHNEQFF
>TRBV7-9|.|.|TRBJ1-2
TGTGCCAGCAGCGCCGGGGGAGCTAACTATGGCTACACCTTC
CASSAGGANYGYTF
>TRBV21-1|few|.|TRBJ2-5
TGTGCCCCCGGGGTTCGGGAGACCCAGTACTTC
CAPGVRETQYF
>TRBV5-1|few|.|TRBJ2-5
TGCGCCGGCAGCTTGGCGGCAGGTGATCAGGAGACCCAGTACTTC
CAGSLAAGDQETQYF
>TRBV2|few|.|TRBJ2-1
TGTGCCAGCAGTGAGAGGGCCGGGACAAATGAGCAGTTCTTC
CASSERAGTNEQFF
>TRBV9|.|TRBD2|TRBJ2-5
TGTGCCAGCAGCCCAGCGGGGGGCTTTCAAGAGACCCAGTACTTC
CASSPAGGFQETQYF